Listed here are 20 T cell receptor beta chains from one sample, sequenced in a study of cytomegalovirus exposure and HLA in healthy donors. Vbeta (60) and Jbeta (13) primers were used in the PCR. Repertoires were generated with immunoSEQ multiplex PCR, while TCRdb's copy carries only in-frame clones and drops some. The data show about 160,000 clones, approximately 88% seen once. Sample: PBMCs. The receptors were gathered from a boy younger than 10 in good health and CMV-seronegative.

This clone was counted only a few times. V and J are TRBV6-1 and TRBJ2-7; TRBD2 aligns across 11 bases. The germline gives CDR1 MNHNS, CDR2 SASEGT. This CDR3 has 15 amino acids. V was pared by 7 bases and J by 0 bases, with 5 bases of the junction left unmatched. CDR3 amino acids: CASTPLAGDSYEQYV. CDR3 sequence (DNA): TGTGCCAGCACCCCACTAGCGGGGGACTCCTACGAGCAGTACGTC.

This chain joins TRBV5-1 and TRBJ1-2, with D possibly matching TRBD1 (5 bases). Germline CDR1 is SGHRS and CDR2 is YFSETQ. This CDR3 contains 15 residues. With 2 bases removed from V and 1 base from J, the gap between germline ends came to 12 bases. This chain's CDR3 is CASSLGHSFNYGYTF. CDR3 coding DNA: TGCGCCAGCAGCTTAGGACATTCTTTTAACTATGGCTACACCTTC. The whole variable domain, filled in from reference TRBV5-1 and TRBJ1-2, reads KAGVTQTPRYLIKTRGQQVTLSCSPISGHRSVSWYQQTPGQGLQFLFEYFSETQRNKGNFPGRFSGRQFSNSRSEMNVSTLELGDSALYLCASSLGHSFNYGYTFGSGTRLTVV.

The rearrangement joins TRBV13 to TRBJ2-7, with TRBD2 matching over 12 bases. The J segment lost 2 bases and the V segment lost 0 bases, leaving 2 bases of the junction unmatched. The germline CDR1 and CDR2 sequences are PRHDT and FYEKMQ (reference sequence). The CDR3 runs to 16 residues. The CDR3 reads CASSLGASGRAYEQYF. CDR3 coding DNA: TGTGCCAGCAGCTTAGGTGCTAGCGGGAGGGCCTACGAGCAGTACTTC.

V usage is TRBV6-5 and J usage is TRBJ2-5; 8 nucleotides match TRBD2. The CDR3 covers 15 residues. Germline V gene lookup returns CDR1 MNHEY and CDR2 SVGAGI. Unmatched junction bases numbered 11, after V lost 6 bases and J lost 5 bases. The CDR3 region has the DNA TGTGCCAGCAGGCACCCCCGGGAGGGTTCTGAGACCCAGTACTTC. Translated, it gives CASRHPREGSETQYF.

The chain links TRBV6-5 to TRBJ2-7, with TRBD1 as a possible D gene (6 bases). Per the germline V gene, CDR1 is MNHEY and CDR2 is SVGAGI. V gave up 3 bases and J gave up 0 bases, with 15 bases separating them. The CDR3 is 16 amino acids. The CDR3 DNA is TGTGCCAGCAGTTATTCGCCTCAGGACAGCTCCTACGAGCAGTACTTC. This sequence encodes CASSYSPQDSSYEQYF.

The chain recombines TRBV11-3 with TRBJ2-1; possible D gene TRBD1, 6 bases. V lost 5 bases to trimming and J lost 1 base, with 9 bases between them. This CDR3 has 14 amino acids. Germline-derived CDR1 and CDR2 are SGHNT and YENEEA. Here the CDR3 reads CASSGTKSYNEQFF. Here the CDR3 DNA reads TGTGCCAGCAGCGGGACAAAATCCTACAATGAGCAGTTCTTC.

With respect to this clone: Additional DNA sequences in this sample encode the identical CDR3. This chain joins TRBV4-1 and TRBJ1-4; 9 bases map to TRBD1. V shed 4 bases, J shed 5 bases, and the junction held 8 bases outside the gene matches. The V gene's germline CDR1 is MGHRA and CDR2 YSYEKL. The CDR3 contains 16 residues. The CDR3 bases are TGCGCCAGCAGCCTTATTTGGGGACAGGGCAATGAAAAACTGTTTTTT. This gives the protein CASSLIWGQGNEKLFF.

The rearrangement links TRBV30 to TRBJ2-2, with TRBD1 identical over 7 bases. Germline V gene sequence: CDR1 GTSNPN, CDR2 SVGIG (reference sequence). The CDR3 length is 13 residues. Losses at the gene ends were 0 bases for V and 7 bases for J; bases not matched to a gene: 2. CDR3 sequence reads: CAWSVQGIGELFF. The CDR3 DNA is TGTGCCTGGAGTGTACAGGGGATCGGGGAGCTGTTTTTT.

This chain uses TRBV19 with TRBJ1-6; D possibly corresponds to TRBD1 (6 bases). Germline values: CDR1 LNHDA, CDR2 SQIVND (reference sequence). Trimming cost V 0 bases and J 10 bases, with 13 bases left between them. The CDR3 length is 15 residues. This CDR3 is CASSIEGGGRSPLHF. The CDR3 nucleotides read TGTGCCAGTAGTATAGAAGGGGGTGGCAGATCACCCCTCCACTTT.

The rearrangement uses TRBV6-1 and TRBJ1-4, with TRBD1 identical over 7 bases. Germline V lookup: CDR1 MNHNS, CDR2 SASEGT. The CDR3 loop spans 14 amino acids. The V segment lost 6 bases and the J segment 7 bases; nucleotides outside the gene matches: 8. DNA of the CDR3: TGTGCCAGCAGAACGACAGGGCCTGGTGAAAAACTGTTTTTT. Translating gives CASRTTGPGEKLFF.

The chain recombines TRBV5-8 with TRBJ1-2, with unresolved D. CDR3 length equals 14 residues. CDR1 and CDR2 from the germline V gene are SGHTS and YDEGEE. V lost 5 bases to trimming and J lost 6 bases, with 17 bases between them. In DNA, the CDR3 is TGTGCCAGCAGATCCATTGGAGGGAGGCATGGCTACACCTTC. Its translation is CASRSIGGRHGYTF.

V and J are TRBV9 and TRBJ2-2, with 8 bases matching TRBD2. Losses at the gene ends were 4 bases for V and 4 bases for J; bases not matched to a gene: 6. The length of the CDR3 is 15 residues. The germline V gene encodes CDR1 SGDLS and CDR2 YYNGEE. In DNA, the CDR3 is TGTGCCAGCAGCCCCCGGACTAGCTCCACCGGGGAGCTGTTTTTT. This sequence encodes CASSPRTSSTGELFF.

This chain connects TRBV5-1 to TRBJ2-5; a possible D gene is TRBD2 (5 bases). V was trimmed by 0 bases and J by 2 bases, leaving 11 bases between them. The CDR3 extends over 15 amino acids. The germline V gene encodes CDR1 SGHRS and CDR2 YFSETQ. CDR3 nucleotides: TGCGCCAGCAGCTTGGGGGGAGTTGCACAAGAGACCCAGTACTTC. Protein: CASSLGGVAQETQYF.

This sequence joins TRBV4-3 and TRBJ2-3, with TRBD2 matching 8 bases. The CDR3 consists of 17 residues. The ends lost 0 bases at V and 2 bases at J; junction bases unmatched: 7. Germline V CDR1 and CDR2: LGHNA, YSLEER. For the CDR3, the DNA is TGCGCCAGCAGCCAAGATCCGGGGGGGCCTGTCACAGATACGCAGTATTTT. It encodes CASSQDPGGPVTDTQYF.

The genes are TRBV6-5 and TRBJ1-6; D uncertain. Germline values: CDR1 MNHEY, CDR2 SVGAGI. The V end lost 6 bases, the J end lost 7 bases, and 10 bases lay between the germline ends. This CDR3 is built from 13 residues. In nucleotides, the CDR3 is TGTGCCAGCAGCCTTAATCTGAATTCACCCCTCCACTTT. This codes for CASSLNLNSPLHF.

The V call is TRBV4-1, the J call TRBJ1-1; possibly TRBD1 for D (5 bases). CDR1 and CDR2 (germline): MGHRA, YSYEKL. The germline V and J ends were trimmed by 0 bases and 6 bases, with 23 bases remaining between them. The CDR3 extends over 18 amino acids. CDR3 in amino acids: CASSQDSRDAGRSAEAFF. In DNA, the CDR3 is TGCGCCAGCAGCCAAGATTCACGGGACGCAGGGAGGAGCGCTGAAGCTTTCTTT.

DNA for the CDR3: TGTGCCAGTACCCCAAAACAGGGAGTCACCGGGGAGCTGTTTTTT. It is translated as CASTPKQGVTGELFF. The chain employs TRBV19 and TRBJ2-2; TRBD1 is a possible D gene (6 bases). The CDR3 has 15 residues. Looked up from germline, CDR1 is LNHDA and CDR2 is SQIVND (reference sequence). V lost 7 bases and J lost 4, with 16 bases in between.

The chain couples TRBV2 to TRBJ2-5, with TRBD2 identical over 7 bases. Per germline, CDR1 SNHLY and CDR2 FYNNEI. The CDR3 runs 12 residues. After removal of 6 bases from V and 2 bases from J, the junction contained 0 bases not matched to a gene. CDR3 region: CASSGGQETQYF. CDR3 in DNA: TGTGCCAGCAGCGGGGGGCAAGAGACCCAGTACTTC.

This clone was counted between two and nine times. The CDR3 loop is CASSNSGGSSNEQFF. CDR3 coding DNA: TGCGCCAGCAGCAATAGCGGGGGGAGCTCGAATGAGCAGTTCTTC. The chain joins TRBV5-1 to TRBJ2-1, with 10 bases matching TRBD2. This CDR3 is built from 15 residues. Germline CDR1 and CDR2: SGHRS and YFSETQ. J was trimmed by 7 bases and V by 4 bases; bases with no gene match: 8.

V is TRBV19 and J is TRBJ1-1; TRBD1 might be the D (6 bases). Germline assignment: CDR1 LNHDA and CDR2 SQIVND (reference sequence). Deletions cut 3 bases from V and 6 bases from J, with 17 bases between. The CDR3 is 15 amino acids. CDR3 in amino acids: CASSILATGSPEAFF. CDR3 sequence (DNA): TGTGCCAGTAGTATCCTCGCCACAGGGAGCCCTGAAGCTTTCTTT.